The source of this T cell receptor (beta chain) is a study of T cells expressing NK-cell markers. About this clonotype: What it binds is unknown.

After re-calling the 5' RACE reads, TCRdb lists one entry per CDR3 protein, DNA absent. This sample's table reports 440,000 or so distinct CDR3 sequences. Overall study results and limits: In a few donors, dominant clonotypes made up roughly 25-60.1% of CD3+CD56-NKG2C+ cells.

This CDR3 is 13 amino acids long. Germline-derived CDR1 and CDR2 are SGHAT and FQDESV (reference sequence). This sequence was found in a woman aged 18 to 75 in good health. The sequencing sample was made of blood T cells: a sorted CD56 or NKG2C T cell subset, CD4+ or CD8+ T cells, or bulk PBMC T cells (not recorded which). The chain uses TRBV11-1 and TRBJ2-1; without DNA, the TCRdb call of TRBD1 cannot be checked. The CDR3 spells CASSSLGLGEQFF.